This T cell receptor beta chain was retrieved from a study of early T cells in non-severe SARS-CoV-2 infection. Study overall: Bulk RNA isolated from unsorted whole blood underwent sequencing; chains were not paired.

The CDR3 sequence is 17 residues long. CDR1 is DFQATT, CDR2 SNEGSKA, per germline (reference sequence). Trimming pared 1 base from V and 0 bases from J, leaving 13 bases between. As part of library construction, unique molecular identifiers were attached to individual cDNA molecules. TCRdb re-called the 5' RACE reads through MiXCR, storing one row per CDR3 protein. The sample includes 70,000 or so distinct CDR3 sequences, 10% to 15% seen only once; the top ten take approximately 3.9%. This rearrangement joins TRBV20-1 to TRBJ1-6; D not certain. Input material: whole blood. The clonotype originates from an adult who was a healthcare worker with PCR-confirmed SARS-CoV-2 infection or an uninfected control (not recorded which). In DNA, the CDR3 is TGCAGTGCTAGAGGGGCTTTTCAAAGCTCCTATAATTCACCCCTCCACTTT. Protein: CSARGAFQSSYNSPLHF.